This T cell receptor (beta chain) was recorded in a study of blood T cells in healthy people across ages (dated by TCRdb to the mid-2010s). Some background on the complete study: In model experiments, template switching captured about one uniquely barcoded TCR beta cDNA molecule for every two T cells. Age-related changes in TCR beta repertoire diversity were measured in the study by deep sequencing normalized with unique cDNA molecular identifiers. Four age groups were formed from the donors: young (average approximately 15 years), middle-aged (approximately 40), aged (approximately 60) and long-lived (about 80). To avoid experimental bias, donors of different ages were spread randomly across the sequencing lanes. Using the same blood draw, the study looked at two additional independent replicas of 1 million unique cDNA reads for two donors, one aged 18 to 30 and the other aged 80 or older.

General conclusions and limits of the study: Compared with the aged group, more naive CD4+ T cells, fewer expanded clones and increased TCR diversity were shown by the long-lived group, suggesting age selection. Estimates of total diversity from one million sequenced T cells were regarded as lower bounds and underestimates. Observed TCR beta diversity correlated strongly with the percentage of naive T cells measured by flow cytometry. Because donor CMV infection status was unknown, age-related changes in expanded clonotypes were potentially confounded. As age increased, observed TCR beta diversity per million T cells dropped in a roughly linear way, and a significant reduction was already evident by age 40. Conclusive comparison of naive and antigen-experienced compartments was prevented by the profiling of bulk unsorted PBMCs.

This clonotype appeared a few times. Which antigen it targets is not known. Nothing much larger sits one base from this clone, and base qualities are not available. V is shortened by 7 bases, J by 3 bases, and the region joining them spans 9 bases. From cysteine to phenylalanine, the CDR3 is 11 amino acids long. Just the 33-base CDR3 DNA is kept, in frame starting at base 1. CDR1 and CDR2 are drawn from the germline V gene (reference sequence): DFQATT, SNEGSKA. The donors were 40 or so Caucasian individuals from Russia, aged roughly 6 to 90 years, who were systemically healthy. Each donor gave around 9.5 milliliters of peripheral blood, collected into EDTA-treated Vacutainer tubes. Ficoll-Paque density-gradient centrifugation was used to isolate PBMCs, with at least 6.5 million per sample. Trizol reagent was used to extract total RNA from PBMCs, with at least 5.5 micrograms per sample. The percentages of naive CD45RAhigh/CD27high T cells were determined by flow cytometry on a PBMC aliquot from every donor.

The library was made by 5' RACE. Sequencing relied on an Illumina HiSeq 2500. The second PCR ran for roughly 6 to 11 cycles and used a J-beta primer mix along with a sample-barcoded 5' primer. Each TCR beta cDNA molecule received a unique molecular identifier from a template-switch 5' adaptor carrying 12 random nucleotides. Each sample yielded at least 3 million CDR3-containing paired-end reads. First-strand cDNA was synthesized from all RNA with the Mint cDNA synthesis kit, primed by a TRBC-specific oligonucleotide. After uracil-DNA glycosylase treatment, a first 18-cycle PCR used universal primers M1SS and BC2_uni_R on all cDNA. Per the source publication's procedure: For normalization, 1 million high-quality reads, each with a distinct molecular identifier, were randomly selected from each sample. Instead of being binned into consensus sequences, reads that shared molecular identifiers were thrown out. MiTCR, with a Q25 quality threshold and the strictest error-elimination algorithm, was used for CDR3 identification, clonotype clustering and error correction. Lower-bound total TCR beta diversity was estimated with a nonparametric unseen species model using Euler transformation. TCRdb applied fastp at Q25 and MiXCR to the public reads, then kept only in-frame beta chains. Each CDR3 protein appears once, grouped with its most common genes and DNA. It is TCRdb's table, rather than the study itself, that gives the V and J calls and clone size. The sample data list fewer than 2,000,000 distinct CDR3 sequences, and about 35% of these were observed just once. The ten top clones hold over 9% of the sample.

The source is a woman in her twenties or thirties in good health. The specimen was blood. The chain was built from TRBV20-1 and TRBJ1-1, with TRBD1 perhaps the D gene, on 6 matching bases. The DNA sequence reads TGCAGTGTCCCAGGGGACACTGAAGCTTTCTTT. Translated, it reads CSVPGDTEAFF.